The 16 T cell receptor beta chains below were found in one sample sequenced in a study of patients and donors after allogeneic stem cell transplantation. In TCRdb, the RT-PCR reads were re-called with MiXCR into one record per CDR3 protein. The table lists about 230,000 distinct CDR3 sequences, about 14% of them singletons. The sequenced material came from blood, either unsorted or a sorted T cell fraction (not recorded which). The receptor set was obtained from a human donor who was either an allogeneic HSCT recipient or a stem cell or donor lymphocyte infusion donor (not recorded which). It is not recorded whose cells these are; they may come from a transplant donor.

This clonotype was counted at least ten times. J is TRBJ2-7 and V is TRBV5-1; D is ambiguous. There are 17 residues in the CDR3. Trimming stripped 0 bases from V and 1 base from J, with 17 bases between. Per the germline V gene, CDR1 is SGHRS and CDR2 is YFSETQ. The CDR3 protein is CASSLASSSDSSYEQYF. The CDR3 coding sequence is TGCGCCAGCAGCTTGGCTTCATCCAGCGATTCATCCTACGAGCAGTACTTC.

V is TRBV9 and J is TRBJ1-5; no clear D. The CDR3 covers 13 residues. Germline V lookup: CDR1 SGDLS, CDR2 YYNGEE. Trimming took off 0 bases at V and 8 bases at J, with 9 bases between the two ends. The CDR3 sequence is CASSVDGREPQHF. CDR3 DNA: TGTGCCAGCAGCGTAGATGGACGTGAGCCCCAGCATTTT.

The V and J genes are TRBV29-1 and TRBJ2-5; 8 nucleotides align to TRBD1. Germline V gene data show CDR1 as SQVTM and CDR2 as ANQGSEA. This CDR3 region has 14 residues. V trimming: 0 bases; J trimming: 6 bases; junction bases outside the gene matches: 6. The DNA of the CDR3 is TGCAGCGTTGAAGACAGGGGGCGTCGGAAGACCCAGTACTTC. Translation: CSVEDRGRRKTQYF.

This clonotype was recorded many times. V usage is TRBV24-1 and J usage is TRBJ2-1; 7 bases line up with TRBD2. CDR1 is KGHDR and CDR2 is SFDVKD in the germline V gene. The V segment lost 3 bases and the J segment 4 bases; nucleotides outside the gene matches: 5. The CDR3 length is 15 residues. CDR3 sequence reads: CATSDVGLGYNEQFF. In DNA, the CDR3 is TGTGCCACCAGTGATGTCGGACTAGGGTACAATGAGCAGTTCTTC.

This clonotype was seen only a few times. The chain uses TRBV18 and TRBJ1-1, with TRBD1 as a possible D gene (6 bases). The V gene's germline CDR1 is KGHSH and CDR2 LQKENI. Trimming shortened V by 10 bases and J by 1 base, and 25 bases separated the two germline ends. The CDR3 has 17 amino acids. CDR3 residues: CATRKGTRARTNTEAFF. The CDR3 DNA follows: TGTGCCACACGAAAAGGGACACGGGCCCGTACGAACACTGAAGCTTTCTTT.

This rearrangement joins TRBV3-1 to TRBJ2-7; unclear D gene. The CDR3 loop spans 12 amino acids. With 3 bases removed from V and 2 bases from J, the gap between germline ends came to 5 bases. Germline CDR1 reads LGHDT; CDR2 reads YNNKEL (reference sequence). DNA of the CDR3: TGTGCCAGCAGCCACAACACCTACGAGCAGTACTTC. Its translation is CASSHNTYEQYF.

Many counts were recorded for this clonotype. V is TRBV4-3 and J is TRBJ1-1; TRBD1 is a possible D gene (5 bases). V was clipped by 0 bases and J by 1 base, with 9 bases between them. Germline CDR1 reads LGHNA; CDR2 reads YSLEER. The CDR3 loop spans 15 amino acids. CDR3 loop: CASSQESGRNTEAFF. The CDR3 DNA reads as TGCGCCAGCAGCCAAGAGTCAGGGCGGAACACTGAAGCTTTCTTT.

The gene calls are TRBV5-6 and TRBJ2-6; TRBD1 matches 7 bases. CDR1 and CDR2 (germline): SGHDT, YYEEEE. The ends lost 0 bases at V and 0 bases at J; junction bases unmatched: 6. CDR3 length: 18 amino acids. The CDR3 DNA reads TGTGCCAGCAGCTTGGATAGGGGACAGTTCTCTGGGGCCAACGTCCTGACTTTC. Amino acids: CASSLDRGQFSGANVLTF.

This clonotype was counted ten times or more. V usage is TRBV29-1 and J usage is TRBJ2-2, with 7 bases fitting TRBD1. With V trimmed by 3 bases and J by 3 bases, 4 bases remained unmatched. The CDR3 contains 14 residues. Germline lookup yields CDR1 SQVTM and CDR2 ANQGSEA. CDR3 sequence: CSVDKGADTGELFF. The CDR3 DNA reads as TGCAGCGTTGATAAGGGGGCTGACACCGGGGAGCTGTTTTTT.

There are a few counts of this clonotype. V is TRBV9 and J is TRBJ2-1; no clear D. The V gene's germline CDR1 is SGDLS and CDR2 YYNGEE. V lost 2 bases and J lost 5, with 8 bases in between. The CDR3 is 13 residues long. The CDR3 sequence is CASSVRRDNEQFF. The CDR3 nucleotides are TGTGCCAGCAGCGTTCGTCGGGACAATGAGCAGTTCTTC.

The V call is TRBV20-1, the J call TRBJ2-3, with 7 bases aligning to TRBD2. Germline V gives CDR1 DFQATT, CDR2 SNEGSKA (reference sequence). The CDR3 is 15 residues long. V dropped 5 bases and J dropped 2; count of bases not matched to a gene: 10. In DNA, the CDR3 is TGCAGTGCTGAACCGCTAGCGGAATTCACAGATACGCAGTATTTT. As protein: CSAEPLAEFTDTQYF.

A few counts support this clonotype. The gene calls are TRBV7-9 and TRBJ2-7; D gene uncertain. With 1 base removed from V and 3 bases from J, the gap between germline ends came to 10 bases. This CDR3 has 14 residues. The germline V gene has CDR1 SEHNR and CDR2 FQNEAQ (reference sequence). In nucleotides, the CDR3 is TGTGCCAGCAGCTTAGTCTCCAGTAGCTACGAGCAGTACTTC. Translated: CASSLVSSSYEQYF.

The genes are TRBV7-6 and TRBJ2-7; 13 nucleotides line up with TRBD2. J lost 0 bases, V lost 5 bases, and 10 bases had no gene match. The CDR3 is made up of 18 amino acids. Germline values: CDR1 SGHVS, CDR2 FNYEAQ. DNA for the CDR3: TGTGCCAGCAGCCCGAGACTAGCGGGAGGCCCAACCTCCTACGAGCAGTACTTC. This gives the protein CASSPRLAGGPTSYEQYF.

This clonotype was recorded many times. The chain has TRBV6-1 and TRBJ2-2, with 7 nucleotides matching TRBD1. The CDR3 is 14 amino acids. CDR1 is MNHNS and CDR2 is SASEGT in the germline V gene. The J segment lost 2 bases and the V segment lost 6 bases, leaving 3 bases of the junction unmatched. The DNA of the CDR3 is TGTGCCAGCAGAGTAGGGGGCAACACCGGGGAGCTGTTTTTT. This codes for CASRVGGNTGELFF.

This clonotype has just a few counts. The chain uses TRBV4-3 and TRBJ2-6, with TRBD1 matching 7 bases. The length of the CDR3 is 18 residues. J lost 1 base, V lost 1 base, and 7 bases had no gene match. Germline V lookup: CDR1 LGHNA, CDR2 YSLEER. The CDR3 protein is CASSQGRTGLSGANVLTF. DNA of the CDR3: TGCGCCAGCAGCCAAGGCCGGACAGGTTTATCTGGGGCCAACGTCCTGACTTTC.

About this clonotype itself: This may stem from a read error, because a much larger clone lies one nucleotide away. The chain is built from TRBV11-2 and TRBJ2-5, with 8 bases fitting TRBD1. The CDR3 extends over 16 amino acids. Germline CDR1 is SGHAT and CDR2 is FQNNGV. Here the CDR3 reads CGSSLLGRGRGETQYF. CDR3 DNA sequence: TGTGGCAGCAGCCTACTGGGCAGGGGGCGAGGAGAGACCCAGTACTTC.